One and the same sample provided the 2 T cell receptor beta chains below, sequenced in a study of cytomegalovirus exposure and HLA in healthy donors. The PCR made use of 60 Vbeta and 13 Jbeta primers. The data were produced by immunoSEQ multiplex PCR, yet TCRdb's version contains in-frame clones alone and is incomplete. The table records 150,000 to 200,000 clones, roughly 79% of them present only once. Material: PBMCs. These receptors originate from a woman younger than 35 in good health and CMV-seropositive.

The chain joins TRBV7-2 to TRBJ1-1, with D unresolved. The CDR3 runs 15 residues. Germline assignment: CDR1 SGHTA and CDR2 FQGNSA. V lost 3 bases, J lost 1 base, and 12 bases lay in between. CDR3 nucleotide sequence: TGTGCCAGCAGCTTTTTAGGTACGGGGAACACTGAAGCTTTCTTT. This translates into CASSFLGTGNTEAFF.

This chain uses TRBV4-3 with TRBJ2-5; 12 bases match TRBD2. The CDR3 is 17 amino acids. Germline CDR1 LGHNA, CDR2 YSLEER. Losses at the gene ends were 0 bases for V and 11 bases for J; bases not matched to a gene: 13. CDR3 protein: CASSQDVLASGGVEQYF. CDR3 in DNA: TGCGCCAGCAGCCAAGATGTACTGGCTAGCGGGGGGGTGGAGCAGTACTTC.